This T cell receptor beta chain was observed in a study of cytomegalovirus exposure and HLA in healthy donors. Overall study: A prior analysis found 100 million to 140 million unique TCR beta sequences from some 200 million T cells.

Study-wide findings and caveats: TCR association rates varied by HLA locus in a later analysis, with DRB1 highest and HLA-C lowest.

The PCR ran on 60 Vbeta and 13 Jbeta primers. The table came from immunoSEQ multiplex PCR; TCRdb's copy has only in-frame clones and leaves some out. The repertoire holds 160,000 or so clones, with more than 65% as singletons. Trimming removed 6 bases from V and 2 bases from J, with 10 bases in between. Germline V gene sequence: CDR1 WSHSY, CDR2 SAAADI. CDR3 length equals 14 residues. About this clone: Its antigen is as yet unknown.

The origin of this receptor is a man younger than 35 in good health and CMV-seropositive. The rearrangement links TRBV10-2 to TRBJ2-2; tentatively, D is TRBD2 (6 bases). Sequencing was carried out using PBMCs. The CDR3 DNA is TGCGCCAGCAGGGGGACTCTTAACACCGGGGAGCTGTTTTTT. It codes for CASRGTLNTGELFF.